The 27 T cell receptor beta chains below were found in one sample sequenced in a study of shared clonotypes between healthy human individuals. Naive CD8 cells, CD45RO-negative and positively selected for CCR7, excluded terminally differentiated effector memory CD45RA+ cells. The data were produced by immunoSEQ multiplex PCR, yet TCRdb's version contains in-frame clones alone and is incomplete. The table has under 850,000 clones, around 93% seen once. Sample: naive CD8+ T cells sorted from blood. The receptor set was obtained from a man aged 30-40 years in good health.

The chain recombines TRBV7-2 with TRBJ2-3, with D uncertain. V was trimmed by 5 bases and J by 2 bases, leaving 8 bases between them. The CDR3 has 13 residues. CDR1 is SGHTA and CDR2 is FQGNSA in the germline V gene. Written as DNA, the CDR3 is TGTGCCAGCAGCCTTTTTATCACAGATACGCAGTATTTT. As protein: CASSLFITDTQYF.

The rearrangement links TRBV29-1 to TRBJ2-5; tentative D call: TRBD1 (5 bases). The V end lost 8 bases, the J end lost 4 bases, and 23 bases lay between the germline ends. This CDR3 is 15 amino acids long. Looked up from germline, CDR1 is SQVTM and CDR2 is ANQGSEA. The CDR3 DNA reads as TGCAGCACCCGTGGGCGAGAGGATGGGGCAGAGACCCAGTACTTC. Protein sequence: CSTRGREDGAETQYF.

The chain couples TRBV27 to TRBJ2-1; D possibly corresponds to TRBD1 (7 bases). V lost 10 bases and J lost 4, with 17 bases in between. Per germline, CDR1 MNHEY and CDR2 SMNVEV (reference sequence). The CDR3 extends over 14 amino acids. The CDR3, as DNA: TGTGCCACAAGGGGGCTAGCGCGTTACAATGAGCAGTTCTTC. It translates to CATRGLARYNEQFF.

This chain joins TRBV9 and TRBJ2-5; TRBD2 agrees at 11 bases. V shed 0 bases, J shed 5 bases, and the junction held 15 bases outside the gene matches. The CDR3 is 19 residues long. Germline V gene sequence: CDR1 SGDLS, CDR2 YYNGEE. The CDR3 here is CASSVGTSGSIYMGETQYF. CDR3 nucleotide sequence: TGTGCCAGCAGCGTAGGGACTAGCGGGTCGATATATATGGGGGAGACCCAGTACTTC. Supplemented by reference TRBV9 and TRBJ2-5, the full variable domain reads DSGVTQTPKHLITATGQRVTLRCSPRSGDLSVYWYQQSLDQGLQFLIQYYNGEERAKGNILERFSAQQFPDLHSELNLSSLELGDSALYFCASSVGTSGSIYMGETQYFGPGTRLLVL.

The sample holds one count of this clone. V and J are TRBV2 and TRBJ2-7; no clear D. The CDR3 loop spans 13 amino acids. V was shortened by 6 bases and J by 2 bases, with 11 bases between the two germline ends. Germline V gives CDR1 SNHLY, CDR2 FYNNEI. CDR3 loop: CASSVEKTYEQYF. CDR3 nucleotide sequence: TGTGCCAGCAGCGTTGAGAAAACCTACGAGCAGTACTTC.

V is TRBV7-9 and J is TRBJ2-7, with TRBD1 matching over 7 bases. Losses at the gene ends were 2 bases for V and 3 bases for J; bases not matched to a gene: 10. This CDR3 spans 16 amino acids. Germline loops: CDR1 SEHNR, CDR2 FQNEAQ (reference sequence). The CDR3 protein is CASSLRLRTGLYEQYF. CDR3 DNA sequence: TGTGCCAGCAGCTTAAGGCTGCGGACAGGCCTCTACGAGCAGTACTTC.

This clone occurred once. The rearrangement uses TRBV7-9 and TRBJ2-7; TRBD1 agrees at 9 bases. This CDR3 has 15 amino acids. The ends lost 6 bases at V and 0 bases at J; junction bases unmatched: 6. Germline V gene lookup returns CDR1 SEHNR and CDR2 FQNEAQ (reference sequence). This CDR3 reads CASRGQGQGSYEQYF. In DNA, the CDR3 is TGTGCCAGCAGGGGGCAGGGACAGGGCTCCTACGAGCAGTACTTC.

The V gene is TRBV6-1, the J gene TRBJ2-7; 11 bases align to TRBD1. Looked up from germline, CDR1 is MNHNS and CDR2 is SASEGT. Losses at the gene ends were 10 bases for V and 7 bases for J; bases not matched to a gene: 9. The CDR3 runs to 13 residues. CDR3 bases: TGTGCCACAGCTTGGACAGGGGGCGTTGAGCAGTACTTC. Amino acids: CATAWTGGVEQYF.

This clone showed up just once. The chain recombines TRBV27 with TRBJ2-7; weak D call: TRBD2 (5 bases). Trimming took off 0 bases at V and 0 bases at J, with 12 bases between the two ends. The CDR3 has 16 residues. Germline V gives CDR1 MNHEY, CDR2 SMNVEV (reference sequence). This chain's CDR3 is CASSLSVGSGSYEQYF. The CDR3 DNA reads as TGTGCCAGCAGTTTATCGGTGGGGAGCGGCTCCTACGAGCAGTACTTC.

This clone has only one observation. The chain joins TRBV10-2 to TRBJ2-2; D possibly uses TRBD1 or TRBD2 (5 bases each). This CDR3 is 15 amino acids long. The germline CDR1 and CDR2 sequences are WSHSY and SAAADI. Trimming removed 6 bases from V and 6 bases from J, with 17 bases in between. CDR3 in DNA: TGCGCCAGCAGGGGGCTTTTCATCGGGGCCGGGGAGCTGTTTTTT. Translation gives CASRGLFIGAGELFF.

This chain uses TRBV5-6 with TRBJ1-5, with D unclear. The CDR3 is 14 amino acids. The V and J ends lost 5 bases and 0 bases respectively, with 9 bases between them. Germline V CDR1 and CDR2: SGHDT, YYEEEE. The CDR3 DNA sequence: TGTGCCAGCAGTGAGGCCTATAGCAATCAGCCCCAGCATTTT. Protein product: CASSEAYSNQPQHF.

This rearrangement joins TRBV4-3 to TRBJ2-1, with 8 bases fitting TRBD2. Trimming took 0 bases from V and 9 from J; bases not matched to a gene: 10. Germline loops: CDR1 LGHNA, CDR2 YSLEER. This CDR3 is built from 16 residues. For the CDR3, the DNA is TGCGCCAGCAGCCAAGATCTCGGGAGGGATGTTGGTGAGCAGTTCTTC. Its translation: CASSQDLGRDVGEQFF.

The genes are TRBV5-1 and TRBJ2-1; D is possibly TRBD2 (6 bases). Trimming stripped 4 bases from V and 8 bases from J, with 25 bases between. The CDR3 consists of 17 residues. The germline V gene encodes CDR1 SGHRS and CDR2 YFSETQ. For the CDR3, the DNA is TGCGCCAGCAGCCACTACCGACCGACTAGACCTGTGGATGAGCAGTTCTTC. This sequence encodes CASSHYRPTRPVDEQFF.

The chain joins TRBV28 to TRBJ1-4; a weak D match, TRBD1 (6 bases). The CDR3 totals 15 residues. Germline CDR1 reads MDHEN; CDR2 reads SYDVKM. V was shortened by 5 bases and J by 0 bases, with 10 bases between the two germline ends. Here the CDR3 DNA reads TGTGCCAGCAGTAGGCGACAGGCAACTAATGAAAAACTGTTTTTT. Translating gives CASSRRQATNEKLFF.

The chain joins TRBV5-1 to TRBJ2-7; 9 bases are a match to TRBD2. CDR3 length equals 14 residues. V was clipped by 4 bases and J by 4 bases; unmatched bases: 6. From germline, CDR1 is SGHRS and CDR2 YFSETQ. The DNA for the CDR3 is TGCGCCAGCAGCGTGGGACTAGCAGGGTACGAGCAGTACTTC. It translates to CASSVGLAGYEQYF.

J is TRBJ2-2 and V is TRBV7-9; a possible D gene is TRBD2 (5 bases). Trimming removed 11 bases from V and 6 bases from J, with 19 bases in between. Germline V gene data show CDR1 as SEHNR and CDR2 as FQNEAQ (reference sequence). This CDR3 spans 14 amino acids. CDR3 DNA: TGTGCCTCCCTCCTCGGCGTCGGGGCCGGGGAGCTGTTTTTT. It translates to CASLLGVGAGELFF.

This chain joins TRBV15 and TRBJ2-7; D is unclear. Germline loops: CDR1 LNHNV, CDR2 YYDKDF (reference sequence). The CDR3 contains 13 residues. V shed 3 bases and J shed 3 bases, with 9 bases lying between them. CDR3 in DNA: TGTGCCACCAGCAGGATGGAGATCTACGAGCAGTACTTC. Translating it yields CATSRMEIYEQYF.

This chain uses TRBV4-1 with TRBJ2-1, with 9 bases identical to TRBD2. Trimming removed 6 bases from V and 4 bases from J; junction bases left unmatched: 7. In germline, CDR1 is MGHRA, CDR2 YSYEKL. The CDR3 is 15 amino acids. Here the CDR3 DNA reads TGCGCCAGCAGACCCCTAGCGGGAACTTACAATGAGCAGTTCTTC. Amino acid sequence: CASRPLAGTYNEQFF.

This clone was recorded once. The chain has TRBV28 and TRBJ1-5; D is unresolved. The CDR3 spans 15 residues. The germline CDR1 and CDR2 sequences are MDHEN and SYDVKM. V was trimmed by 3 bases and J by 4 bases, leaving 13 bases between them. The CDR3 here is CASSFPGAGNQPQHF. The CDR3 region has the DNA TGTGCCAGCAGTTTCCCGGGCGCGGGGAATCAGCCCCAGCATTTT.

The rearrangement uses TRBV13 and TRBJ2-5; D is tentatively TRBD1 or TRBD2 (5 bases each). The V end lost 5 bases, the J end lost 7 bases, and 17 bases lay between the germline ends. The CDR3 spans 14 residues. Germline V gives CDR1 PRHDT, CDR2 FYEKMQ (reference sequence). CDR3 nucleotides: TGTGCCAGCAGCCCGGGGATGGGGGTAGGGACCCAGTACTTC. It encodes CASSPGMGVGTQYF.

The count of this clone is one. CDR3 in DNA: TGCGCCAGCGCGAGGGGCTCCTACAATGAGCAGTTCTTC. Translation: CASARGSYNEQFF. The rearrangement links TRBV5-1 to TRBJ2-1; D is tentatively TRBD1 or TRBD2 (5 bases each). The CDR3 runs to 13 residues. Trimming cost V 7 bases and J 0 bases, with 8 bases left between them. Germline values: CDR1 SGHRS, CDR2 YFSETQ.

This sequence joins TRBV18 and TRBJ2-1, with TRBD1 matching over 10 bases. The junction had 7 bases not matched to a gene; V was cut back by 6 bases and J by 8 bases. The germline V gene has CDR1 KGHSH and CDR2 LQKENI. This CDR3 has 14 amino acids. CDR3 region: CASSRDRGSDEQFF. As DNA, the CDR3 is TGTGCCAGCTCTAGGGACAGGGGTAGCGATGAGCAGTTCTTC.

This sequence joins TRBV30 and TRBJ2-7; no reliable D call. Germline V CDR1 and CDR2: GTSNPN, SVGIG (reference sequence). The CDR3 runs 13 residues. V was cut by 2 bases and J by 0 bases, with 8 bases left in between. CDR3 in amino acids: CAWSISSSYEQYF. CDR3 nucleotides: TGTGCCTGGAGTATTTCCAGCTCCTACGAGCAGTACTTC. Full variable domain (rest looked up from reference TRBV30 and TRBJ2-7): SQTIHQWPATLVQPVGSPLSLECTVEGTSNPNLYWYRQAAGRGLQLLFYSVGIGQISSEVPQNLSASRPQDRQFILSSKKLLLSDSGFYLCAWSISSSYEQYFGPGTRLTVT.

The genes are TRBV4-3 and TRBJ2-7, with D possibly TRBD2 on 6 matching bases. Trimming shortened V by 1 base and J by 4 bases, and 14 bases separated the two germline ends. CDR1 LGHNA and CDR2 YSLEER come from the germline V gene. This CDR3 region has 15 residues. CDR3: CASSQGGNSGYEQYF. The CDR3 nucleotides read TGCGCCAGCAGCCAAGGTGGTAATAGCGGTTACGAGCAGTACTTC.

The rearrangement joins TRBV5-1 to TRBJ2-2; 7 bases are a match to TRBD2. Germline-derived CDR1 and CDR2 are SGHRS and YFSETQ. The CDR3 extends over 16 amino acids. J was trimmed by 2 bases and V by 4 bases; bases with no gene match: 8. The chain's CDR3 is CASSPSPGLNTGELFF. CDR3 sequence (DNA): TGCGCCAGCAGCCCTAGCCCGGGACTAAACACCGGGGAGCTGTTTTTT. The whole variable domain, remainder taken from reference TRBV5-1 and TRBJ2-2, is KAGVTQTPRYLIKTRGQQVTLSCSPISGHRSVSWYQQTPGQGLQFLFEYFSETQRNKGNFPGRFSGRQFSNSRSEMNVSTLELGDSALYLCASSPSPGLNTGELFFGEGSRLTVL.

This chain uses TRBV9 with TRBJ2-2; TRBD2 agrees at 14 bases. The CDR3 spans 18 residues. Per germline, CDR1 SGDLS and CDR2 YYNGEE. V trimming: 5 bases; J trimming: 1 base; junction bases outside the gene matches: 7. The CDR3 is CASSPGTSGRWNTGELFF. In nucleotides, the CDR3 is TGTGCCAGCAGTCCCGGGACTAGCGGGAGATGGAACACCGGGGAGCTGTTTTTT.

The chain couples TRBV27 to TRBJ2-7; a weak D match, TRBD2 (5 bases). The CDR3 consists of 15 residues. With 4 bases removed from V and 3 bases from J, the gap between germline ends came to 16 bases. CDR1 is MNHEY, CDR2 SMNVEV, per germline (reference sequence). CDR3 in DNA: TGTGCCAGCAGTTGGGGAACTAGGACGGGCTACGAGCAGTACTTC. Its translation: CASSWGTRTGYEQYF.